The clone carrying this T cell receptor (beta chain) is labeled medium-sized based on frequency. The CDR3 sequence is 15 residues long. Per germline, CDR1 SGHTS and CDR2 YDEGEE. This entry belongs to a study of T cell clusters in autoimmune cytopenias. Tens of thousands of genome equivalents of blood DNA were amplified for TRB. One tube held mixed TRB-A and TRB-B primer pools for touch-down PCR. TCRdb re-called the multiplex PCR reads; one entry per CDR3 protein, DNA not given. Recorded for this sample: under 14,000 distinct CDR3 sequences. The same data also contributed to another study, on T cell repertoires in aging, cancer and after chemotherapy. From that study: Clear clonal overlap appeared across healthy donor samples taken over several months to years.

The chain links TRBV5-8 to TRBJ1-6. This receptor was taken from a human donor in good health. What was sequenced was peripheral blood. The CDR3 sequence: CASSLGGGPYSPLHF.